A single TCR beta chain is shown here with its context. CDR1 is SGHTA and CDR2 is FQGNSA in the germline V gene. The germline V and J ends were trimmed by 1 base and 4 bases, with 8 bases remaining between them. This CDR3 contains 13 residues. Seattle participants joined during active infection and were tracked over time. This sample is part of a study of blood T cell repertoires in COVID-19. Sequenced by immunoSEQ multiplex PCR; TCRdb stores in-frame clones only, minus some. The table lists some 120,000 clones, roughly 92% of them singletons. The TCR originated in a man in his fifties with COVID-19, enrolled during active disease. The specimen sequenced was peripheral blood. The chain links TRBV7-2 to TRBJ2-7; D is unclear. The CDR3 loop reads CASSLGVLYEQYF. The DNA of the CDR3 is TGTGCCAGCAGCTTAGGCGTACTTTACGAGCAGTACTTC.